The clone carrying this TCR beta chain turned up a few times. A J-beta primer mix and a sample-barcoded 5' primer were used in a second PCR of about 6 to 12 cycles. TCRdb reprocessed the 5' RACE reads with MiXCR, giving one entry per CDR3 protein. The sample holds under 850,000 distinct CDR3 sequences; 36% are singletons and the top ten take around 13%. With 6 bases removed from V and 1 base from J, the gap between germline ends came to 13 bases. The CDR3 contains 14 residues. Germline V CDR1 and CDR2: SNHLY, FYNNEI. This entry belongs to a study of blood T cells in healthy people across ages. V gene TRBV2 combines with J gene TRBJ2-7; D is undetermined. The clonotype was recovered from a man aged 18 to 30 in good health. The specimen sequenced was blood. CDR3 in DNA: TGTGCCAGCAGGGCTGACCTTCCTTCCTACGAGCAGTACTTC. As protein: CASRADLPSYEQYF.